This TCR beta chain was profiled in a study of T cell repertoires in cytomegalovirus infection. Study-wide background: The public TCR beta signatures pointed to both CMV infection and matching HLA type.

Study conclusions and caveats: Public TCR beta family frequency separated CMV-and-HLA carriers, including in an independent cohort. The ex vivo response showed dominance by HLA-C-restricted CMV-specific TCR beta clonotypes.

The length of the CDR3 is 15 residues. CDR1 and CDR2 from the germline V gene are SSHAT and FNYEAQ (reference sequence). TCRdb reprocessed the reads with MiXCR, giving one entry per CDR3 protein. The repertoire holds some 940,000 distinct CDR3 sequences, with roughly a third as singletons. Many counts were recorded for this clonotype. As yet, its antigen is unknown. One end of the junction varies from germline; a read error may be responsible. The chain employs TRBV7-7 and TRBJ2-2; D remains unclear. The material was cultured CD8+ T cells from PBMCs, obtained from culture after CMV antigen stimulation. The receptor was isolated from a human donor in good health (CMV status not recorded). Some clones in this sample may be carry-over from other donors' samples. The CDR3 region has the DNA TGTGCTAGCAGCTTCGGAGAAGTGTGGACCGGGGAGCTGTTTTTT. This encodes CASSFGEVWTGELFF. The full variable domain, rest sourced from reference TRBV7-7 and TRBJ2-2, is GAGVSQSPRYKVTKRGQDVTLRCDPISSHATLYWYQQALGQGPEFLTYFNYEAQPDKSGLPSDRFSAERPEGSISTLTIQRTEQRDSAMYRCASSFGEVWTGELFFGEGSRLTVL.